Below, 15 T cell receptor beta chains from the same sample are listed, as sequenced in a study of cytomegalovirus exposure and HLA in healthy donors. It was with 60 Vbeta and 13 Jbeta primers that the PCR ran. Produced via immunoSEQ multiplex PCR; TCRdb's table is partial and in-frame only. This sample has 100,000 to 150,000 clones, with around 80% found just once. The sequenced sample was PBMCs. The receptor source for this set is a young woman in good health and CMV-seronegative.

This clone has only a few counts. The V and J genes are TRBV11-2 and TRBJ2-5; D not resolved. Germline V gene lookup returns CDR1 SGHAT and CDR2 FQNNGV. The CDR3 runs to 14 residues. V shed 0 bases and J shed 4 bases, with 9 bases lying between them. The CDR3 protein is CASSLEARRETQYF. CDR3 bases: TGTGCCAGCAGCTTAGAGGCCAGAAGAGAGACCCAGTACTTC.

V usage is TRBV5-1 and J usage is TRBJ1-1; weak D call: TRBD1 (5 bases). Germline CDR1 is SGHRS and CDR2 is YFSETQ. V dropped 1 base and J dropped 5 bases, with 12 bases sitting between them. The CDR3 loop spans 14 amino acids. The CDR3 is CASSLYPGETEAFF. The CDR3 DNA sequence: TGCGCCAGCAGCTTGTATCCGGGGGAAACTGAAGCTTTCTTT.

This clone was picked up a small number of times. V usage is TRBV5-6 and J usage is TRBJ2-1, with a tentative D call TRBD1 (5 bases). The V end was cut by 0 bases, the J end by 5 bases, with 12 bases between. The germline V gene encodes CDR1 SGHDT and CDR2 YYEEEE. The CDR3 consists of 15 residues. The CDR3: CASSLAQGFNNEQFF. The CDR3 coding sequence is TGTGCCAGCAGCTTGGCCCAGGGATTCAACAATGAGCAGTTCTTC.

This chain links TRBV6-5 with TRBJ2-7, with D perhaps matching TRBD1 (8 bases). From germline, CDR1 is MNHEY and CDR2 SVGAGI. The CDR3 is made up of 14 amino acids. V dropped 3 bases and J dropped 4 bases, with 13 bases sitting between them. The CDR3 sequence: CASSYGQGGYEQYF. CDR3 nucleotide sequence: TGTGCCAGCAGTTATGGACAGGGAGGGTACGAGCAGTACTTC.

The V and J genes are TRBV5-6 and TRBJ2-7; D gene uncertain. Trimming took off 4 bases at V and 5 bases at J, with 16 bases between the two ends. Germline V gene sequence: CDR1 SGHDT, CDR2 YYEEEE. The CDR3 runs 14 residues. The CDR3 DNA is TGTGCCAGCAGCACCTTCGGGTCTTACGACGAGCAGTACTTC. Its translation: CASSTFGSYDEQYF.

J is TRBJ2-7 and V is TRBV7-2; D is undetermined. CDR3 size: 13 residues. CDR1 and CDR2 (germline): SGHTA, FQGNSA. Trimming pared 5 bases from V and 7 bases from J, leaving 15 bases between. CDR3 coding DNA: TGTGCCAGCAGCCTGACTGGAGTGAGTGAGCAGTACTTC. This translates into CASSLTGVSEQYF.

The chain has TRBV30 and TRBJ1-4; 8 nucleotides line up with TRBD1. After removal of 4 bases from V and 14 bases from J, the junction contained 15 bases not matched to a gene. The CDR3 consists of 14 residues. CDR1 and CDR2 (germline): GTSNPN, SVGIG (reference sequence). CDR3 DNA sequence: TGTGCCTGGAACCCGGACAGGGAGTCCCCAGTCCTGTTTTTT. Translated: CAWNPDRESPVLFF.

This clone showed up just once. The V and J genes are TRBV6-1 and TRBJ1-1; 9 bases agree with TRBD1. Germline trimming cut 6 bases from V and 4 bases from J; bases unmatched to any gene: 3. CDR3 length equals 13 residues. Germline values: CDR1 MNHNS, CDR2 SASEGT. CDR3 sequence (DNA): TGTGCCAGCAGGCCGGACAGGGGCACTGAAGCTTTCTTT. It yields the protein CASRPDRGTEAFF.

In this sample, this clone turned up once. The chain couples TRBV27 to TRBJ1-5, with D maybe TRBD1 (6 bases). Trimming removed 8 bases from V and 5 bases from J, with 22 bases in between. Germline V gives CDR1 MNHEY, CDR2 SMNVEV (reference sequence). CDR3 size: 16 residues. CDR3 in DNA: TGTGCCAGCGGTAGCAGGGGACCTAATTTCGATCAGCCCCAGCATTTT. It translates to CASGSRGPNFDQPQHF.

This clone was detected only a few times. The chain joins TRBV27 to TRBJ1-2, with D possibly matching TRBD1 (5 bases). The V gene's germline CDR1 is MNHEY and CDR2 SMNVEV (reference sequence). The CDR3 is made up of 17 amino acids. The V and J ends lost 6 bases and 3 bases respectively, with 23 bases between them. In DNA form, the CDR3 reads TGTGCCAGCAGCATTAGCTGGACGGAAGGGGCCTACTATGGCTACACCTTC. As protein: CASSISWTEGAYYGYTF.

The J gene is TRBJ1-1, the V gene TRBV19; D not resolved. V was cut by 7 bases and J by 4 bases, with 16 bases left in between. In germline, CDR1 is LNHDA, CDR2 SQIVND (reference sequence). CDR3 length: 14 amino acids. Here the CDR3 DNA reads TGTGCCAGTAAGACTTCGGTCCCCCTCACTGAAGCTTTCTTT. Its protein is CASKTSVPLTEAFF.

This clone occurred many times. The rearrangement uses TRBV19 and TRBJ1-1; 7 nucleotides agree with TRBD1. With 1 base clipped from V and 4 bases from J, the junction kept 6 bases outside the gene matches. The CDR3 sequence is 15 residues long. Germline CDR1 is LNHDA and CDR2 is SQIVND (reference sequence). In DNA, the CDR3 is TGTGCCAGTAGTATAGTTGAGACAGGGAGCACTGAAGCTTTCTTT. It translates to CASSIVETGSTEAFF. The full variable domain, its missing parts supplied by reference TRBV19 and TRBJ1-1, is DGGITQSPKYLFRKEGQNVTLSCEQNLNHDAMYWYRQDPGQGLRLIYYSQIVNDFQKGDIAEGYSVSREKKESFPLTVTSAQKNPTAFYLCASSIVETGSTEAFFGQGTRLTVV.

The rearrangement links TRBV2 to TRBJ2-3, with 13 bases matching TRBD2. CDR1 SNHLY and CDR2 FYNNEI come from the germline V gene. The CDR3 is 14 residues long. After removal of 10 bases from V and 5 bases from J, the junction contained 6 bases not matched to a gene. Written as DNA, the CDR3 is TGTGCCATCGGACTAGCGGGAGATATAGATACGCAGTATTTT. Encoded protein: CAIGLAGDIDTQYF.

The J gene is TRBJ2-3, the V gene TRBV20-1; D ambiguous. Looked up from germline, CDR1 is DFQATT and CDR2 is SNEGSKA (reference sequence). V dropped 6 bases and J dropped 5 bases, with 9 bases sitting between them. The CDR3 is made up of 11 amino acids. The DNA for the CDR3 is TGCAGTGCGCCTAAAAGAGATACGCAGTATTTT. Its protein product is CSAPKRDTQYF.

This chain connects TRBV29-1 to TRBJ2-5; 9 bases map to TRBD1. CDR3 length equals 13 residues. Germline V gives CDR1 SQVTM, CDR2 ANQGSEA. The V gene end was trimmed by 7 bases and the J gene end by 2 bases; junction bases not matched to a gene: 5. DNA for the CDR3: TGCAGCGACTTAGACAGGGGGCAAGAGACCCAGTACTTC. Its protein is CSDLDRGQETQYF.